The 8 T cell receptor beta chains below all came from one sample that was sequenced in a study of T cell repertoires in cytomegalovirus infection. Using its own MiXCR run on the reads, TCRdb lists one record per CDR3 protein. The sample carries some 800,000 distinct CDR3 sequences, just under 30% recorded once. No cognate antigen is known for these TCRs. The material was cultured CD8+ T cells from PBMCs, obtained from culture after CMV antigen stimulation. These receptors were taken from a human donor in good health (CMV status not recorded). Some clones in this sample may be carry-over from other donors' samples.

V is TRBV7-4 and J is TRBJ1-2; D may be TRBD1 (6 bases). CDR1 SGHVT and CDR2 SQSDAQ come from the germline V gene. Trimming took 5 bases from V and 9 from J, leaving 13 bases between them. CDR3 length equals 12 residues. CDR3 in amino acids: CASSVGGRSYTF. DNA for the CDR3: TGTGCCAGCAGCGTAGGGGGTAGGAGCTACACCTTC.

This clonotype has more than one count but fewer than ten. The chain uses TRBV18 and TRBJ1-2; tentatively, D is TRBD1 (6 bases). The length of the CDR3 is 11 residues. The germline V and J ends were trimmed by 2 bases and 10 bases, with 8 bases remaining between them. Per the germline V gene, CDR1 is KGHSH and CDR2 is LQKENI. CDR3 loop: CASSPSGDYTF. The CDR3 region has the DNA TGTGCCAGCTCACCATCAGGGGACTACACCTTC.

This chain links TRBV14 with TRBJ2-1; 10 positions agree with TRBD2. CDR3 length: 17 amino acids. The germline V gene encodes CDR1 SGHDN and CDR2 FVKESK. After removal of 3 bases from V and 4 bases from J, the junction contained 9 bases not matched to a gene. CDR3 in amino acids: CASSQGPGLASYNEQFF. Written as DNA, the CDR3 is TGTGCCAGCAGCCAGGGGCCGGGACTAGCGAGTTACAATGAGCAGTTCTTC.

The V and J genes are TRBV6-2 or TRBV6-3 and TRBJ1-5, with D tentatively TRBD1 (5 bases). Deletions cut 7 bases from V and 2 bases from J, with 12 bases between. CDR3 length: 14 residues. CDR1 is MNHEY and CDR2 is SVGEGT in the germline V gene. The CDR3 DNA reads TGTGCCAGCAACTTGAGGGGTGGCAATCAGCCCCAGCATTTT. This sequence encodes CASNLRGGNQPQHF.

This chain joins TRBV7-3 and TRBJ1-1; TRBD1 is a possible D gene (5 bases). The CDR3 has 14 residues. Per germline, CDR1 SGHTA and CDR2 FQGTGA. Trimming cost V 2 bases and J 5 bases, with 12 bases left between them. The CDR3 spells CASSLEGPWTEAFF. The CDR3 DNA follows: TGTGCCAGCAGCTTAGAGGGGCCCTGGACTGAAGCTTTCTTT. Based on the CDR3 plus reference TRBV7-3 and TRBJ1-1, the full variable domain is GAGVSQTPSNKVTEKGKYVELRCDPISGHTALYWYRQSLGQGPEFLIYFQGTGAADDSGLPNDRFFAVRPEGSVSTLKIQRTERGDSAVYLCASSLEGPWTEAFFGQGTRLTVV.

The J gene is TRBJ2-1, the V gene TRBV27; TRBD1 aligns across 11 bases. CDR1 MNHEY and CDR2 SMNVEV come from the germline V gene (reference sequence). The J segment lost 7 bases and the V segment lost 10 bases, leaving 6 bases of the junction unmatched. The CDR3 spans 13 residues. The CDR3 spells CATTGQGANEQFF. CDR3 coding DNA: TGTGCCACCACCGGACAGGGGGCGAATGAGCAGTTCTTC.

This clonotype came up a few times. The chain uses TRBV7-2 and TRBJ2-1; TRBD2 agrees at 10 bases. J lost 0 bases, V lost 5 bases, and 7 bases had no gene match. The CDR3 runs 17 residues. Germline CDR1 SGHTA, CDR2 FQGNSA. The CDR3 protein is CASSANSGGNSYNEQFF. DNA of the CDR3: TGTGCCAGCAGCGCCAATAGCGGGGGGAACTCCTACAATGAGCAGTTCTTC.

The chain uses TRBV12-3 or TRBV12-4 and TRBJ2-4; 8 nucleotides agree with TRBD1. The J segment lost 5 bases and the V segment lost 4 bases, leaving 4 bases of the junction unmatched. The CDR3 has 14 amino acids. The CDR3, as DNA: TGTGCCAGCAGTTCTGGGACAGGAGAAAACATTCAGTACTTC. Protein product: CASSSGTGENIQYF.